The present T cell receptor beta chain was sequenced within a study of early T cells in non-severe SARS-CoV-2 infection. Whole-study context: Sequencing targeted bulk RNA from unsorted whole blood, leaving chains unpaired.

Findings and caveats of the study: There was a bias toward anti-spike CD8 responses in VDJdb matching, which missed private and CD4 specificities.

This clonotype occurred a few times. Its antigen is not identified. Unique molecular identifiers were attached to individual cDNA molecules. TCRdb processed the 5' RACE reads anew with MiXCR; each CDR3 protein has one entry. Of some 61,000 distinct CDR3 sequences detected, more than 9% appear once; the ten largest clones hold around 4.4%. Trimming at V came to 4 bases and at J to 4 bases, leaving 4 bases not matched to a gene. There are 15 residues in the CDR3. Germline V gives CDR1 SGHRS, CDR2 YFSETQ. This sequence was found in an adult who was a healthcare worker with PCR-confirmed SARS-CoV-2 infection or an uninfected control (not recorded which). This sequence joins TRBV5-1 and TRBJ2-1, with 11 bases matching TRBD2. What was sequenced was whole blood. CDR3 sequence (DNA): TGCGCCAGCAGCCAGACTAGCGGGGTATACAATGAGCAGTTCTTC. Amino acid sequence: CASSQTSGVYNEQFF. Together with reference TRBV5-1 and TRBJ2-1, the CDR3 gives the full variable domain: KAGVTQTPRYLIKTRGQQVTLSCSPISGHRSVSWYQQTPGQGLQFLFEYFSETQRNKGNFPGRFSGRQFSNSRSEMNVSTLELGDSALYLCASSQTSGVYNEQFFGPGTRLTVL.